This TCR beta chain was found in a study of OX40 agonist ivuxolimab in advanced cancers. Study-level information: Ivuxolimab, an agonist antibody against OX40 (CD134), was given to patients.

Clones were read by immunoSEQ multiplex PCR, and TCRdb kept only the in-frame ones, dropping some. The data hold about 73,000 clones, with more than 85% observed a single time. V lost 1 base and J lost 5, with 14 bases in between. The germline V gene has CDR1 LGHNA and CDR2 YNFKEQ. This CDR3 spans 15 amino acids. The gene calls are TRBV4-2 and TRBJ1-2, with unresolved D. This specimen was CD4+ or CD8+ T cells sorted from blood, taken in a trial of the OX40 agonist ivuxolimab. The sequence derives from an adult with an advanced solid tumor such as melanoma, head and neck, liver or kidney cancer. CDR3 amino acids: CASSQGTDPGYGYTF. For the CDR3, the DNA is TGTGCCAGCAGCCAAGGAACAGATCCGGGGTATGGCTACACCTTC.